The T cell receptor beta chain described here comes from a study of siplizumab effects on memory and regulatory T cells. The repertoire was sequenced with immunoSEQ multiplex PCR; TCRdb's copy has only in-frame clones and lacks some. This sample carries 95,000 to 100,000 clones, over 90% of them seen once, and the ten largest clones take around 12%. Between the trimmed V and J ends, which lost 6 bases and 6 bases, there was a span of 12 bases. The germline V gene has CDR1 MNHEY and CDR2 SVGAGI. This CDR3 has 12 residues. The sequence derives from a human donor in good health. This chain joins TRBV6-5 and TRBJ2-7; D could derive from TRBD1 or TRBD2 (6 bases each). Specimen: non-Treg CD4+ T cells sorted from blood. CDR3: CASSRGGTEQYF. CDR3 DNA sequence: TGTGCCAGCAGCCGAGGGGGGACCGAGCAGTACTTC.